This entry lists 32 T cell receptor beta chains sequenced from one sample in a study of T-cell reconstitution after alpha-beta-depleted transplantation in children. Preparation of the TCRbeta library was carried out with unique molecular identifiers. TCRdb reanalysed the PCR reads using MiXCR and keeps one entry per CDR3 protein. The data hold about 500,000 distinct CDR3 sequences, with 32% observed a single time. The input for sequencing was PBMCs from the stem cell graft donor, taken from the stem cell graft. The source of these receptors is a human donor who donated a stem cell graft to a child with aplastic anemia.

This clonotype was found a few times. The chain's CDR3 is CASTLPGRQAFF. CDR3 nucleotide sequence: TGTGCCAGCACCCTTCCCGGGCGGCAAGCTTTCTTT. The chain employs TRBV28 and TRBJ1-1, with D unresolved. CDR3 length: 12 residues. Trimming stripped 7 bases from V and 9 bases from J, with 15 bases between. CDR1 MDHEN and CDR2 SYDVKM come from the germline V gene.

The table lists this clonotype with a few counts. The chain has TRBV24-1 and TRBJ2-3; no clear D gene. The CDR3 length is 15 residues. Germline lookup yields CDR1 KGHDR and CDR2 SFDVKD. Trimming removed 0 bases from V and 6 bases from J, with 12 bases in between. The CDR3 region has the DNA TGTGCCACCAGTGATTTGAAGACATCTTGGGATACGCAGTATTTT. Residues: CATSDLKTSWDTQYF.

The chain couples TRBV7-3 to TRBJ2-1, with 8 positions matching TRBD2. The V gene's germline CDR1 is SGHTA and CDR2 FQGTGA. The CDR3 runs to 16 residues. The V gene end was trimmed by 5 bases and the J gene end by 4 bases; junction bases not matched to a gene: 10. The CDR3 DNA follows: TGTGCCAGCAGCCTTAGCGGGACCCTTGGGTACAATGAGCAGTTCTTC. Its protein product is CASSLSGTLGYNEQFF.

As DNA, the CDR3 is TGTGCCAGCAGCTTGGCCGGGTTAGACAATCAGCCCCAGCATTTT. Encoded protein: CASSLAGLDNQPQHF. The rearrangement joins TRBV5-5 to TRBJ1-5; D gene uncertain. The V gene lost 0 bases and the J gene lost 3 bases, with 10 bases spanning the gap. This CDR3 is 15 amino acids long. Germline V lookup: CDR1 SGHKS, CDR2 YYEKEE (reference sequence).

This sequence joins TRBV23-1 and TRBJ1-5; D is undetermined. TRBV23-1 is an ORF, and what it does is uncertain. The CDR3 is 13 amino acids. The V gene lost 8 bases and the J gene lost 9 bases, with 17 bases spanning the gap. CDR3 protein: CASRLRDPRPQHF. The CDR3 DNA reads TGCGCCAGCCGATTGAGGGATCCCCGGCCCCAGCATTTT.

The chain employs TRBV7-2 and TRBJ2-3, with D perhaps matching TRBD1 (6 bases). Trimming removed 6 bases from V and 2 bases from J, with 15 bases in between. The CDR3 length is 15 residues. CDR1 SGHTA and CDR2 FQGNSA come from the germline V gene. CDR3: CASRSGAGNTDTQYF. In nucleotides, the CDR3 is TGTGCCAGCAGATCAGGGGCAGGAAACACAGATACGCAGTATTTT.

CDR3 region: CASSQRIGPSNEKLFF. The CDR3 region has the DNA TGCGCCAGCAGCCAAAGGATAGGACCATCTAATGAAAAACTGTTTTTT. The V call is TRBV4-3, the J call TRBJ1-4; D ambiguous. CDR1 LGHNA and CDR2 YSLEER come from the germline V gene. Trimming left V 2 bases short and J 3 bases short, with 13 bases between. CDR3 size: 16 residues.

The CDR3 region is CASSVSAGYNEQFF. The CDR3 DNA sequence: TGTGCCAGCAGCGTATCAGCAGGTTACAATGAGCAGTTCTTC. The chain carries TRBV7-2 and TRBJ2-1, with D unclear. Germline-derived CDR1 and CDR2 are SGHTA and FQGNSA. The V end lost 5 bases, the J end lost 4 bases, and 12 bases lay between the germline ends. The CDR3 contains 14 residues.

The DNA of the CDR3 is TGCGCCAGCAGCGTGGGACTCTCTGGGGCCAACGTCCTGACTTTC. It specifies CASSVGLSGANVLTF. The V and J genes are TRBV5-1 and TRBJ2-6; a weak D match, TRBD2 (6 bases). Trimming left V 4 bases short and J 0 bases short, with 8 bases between. This CDR3 contains 15 residues. Germline CDR1 reads SGHRS; CDR2 reads YFSETQ.

This clonotype was detected only a few times. DNA of the CDR3: TGTGCCATCAGTGACGGTGGCTATGGCTACACCTTC. Encoded protein: CAISDGGYGYTF. V gene TRBV10-3 combines with J gene TRBJ1-2; no clear D gene. The CDR3 has 12 amino acids. The V end was cut by 3 bases, the J end by 4 bases, with 6 bases between. Germline CDR1 and CDR2: ENHRY and SYGVKD.

The rearrangement links TRBV9 to TRBJ2-5; 7 positions agree with TRBD1. The CDR3 runs to 14 residues. Germline loops: CDR1 SGDLS, CDR2 YYNGEE. The junction had 6 bases not matched to a gene; V was cut back by 6 bases and J by 1 base. The CDR3 sequence: CASTRDRVQETQYF. In DNA, the CDR3 is TGTGCCAGCACCCGAGACAGGGTCCAAGAGACCCAGTACTTC.

There are a few counts of this clonotype. V usage is TRBV14 and J usage is TRBJ2-1; TRBD2 matches at 11 bases. V gave up 5 bases and J gave up 6 bases; unmatched junction bases: 6. CDR1 is SGHDN and CDR2 is FVKESK in the germline V gene. This CDR3 has 15 amino acids. The CDR3 protein is CASSKTSGSFNEQFF. CDR3 in DNA: TGTGCCAGCAGCAAAACTAGCGGGAGTTTCAATGAGCAGTTCTTC. Looking up the rest from reference TRBV14 and TRBJ2-1 gives the full variable domain: EAGVTQFPSHSVIEKGQTVTLRCDPISGHDNLYWYRRVMGKEIKFLLHFVKESKQDESGMPNNRFLAERTGGTYSTLKVQPAELEDSGVYFCASSKTSGSFNEQFFGPGTRLTVL.

The CDR3 DNA reads TGTGCCACCAGTGATCCGACCGGCGGCCCCAATCAGCCCCAGCATTTT. Protein sequence: CATSDPTGGPNQPQHF. The chain carries TRBV24-1 and TRBJ1-5; D not certain. This CDR3 is 16 amino acids long. The V and J ends lost 3 bases and 3 bases respectively, with 14 bases between them. Germline assignment: CDR1 KGHDR and CDR2 SFDVKD.

This sequence joins TRBV20-1 and TRBJ2-3, with D unclear. CDR1 DFQATT and CDR2 SNEGSKA come from the germline V gene (reference sequence). V was cut by 1 base and J by 0 bases, with 14 bases left in between. The CDR3 loop spans 16 amino acids. In DNA, the CDR3 is TGCAGTGCTAGAGGCGGCCTCACCCCCAGCACAGATACGCAGTATTTT. It codes for CSARGGLTPSTDTQYF.

The table lists this clonotype with a count of one. The chain employs TRBV19 and TRBJ2-5; TRBD2 aligns across 8 bases. Germline CDR1 LNHDA, CDR2 SQIVND (reference sequence). This CDR3 has 16 amino acids. Trimming cost V 4 bases and J 2 bases; bases outside gene matches: 9. Here the CDR3 reads CASSTRAGGLQETQYF. CDR3 sequence (DNA): TGTGCCAGTAGTACAAGGGCGGGAGGATTGCAAGAGACCCAGTACTTC.

This clonotype came up a few times. The CDR3 sequence: CASSPTGFPYEQYF. CDR3 DNA: TGTGCCAGCAGTCCCACAGGGTTCCCCTACGAGCAGTACTTC. The V and J genes are TRBV12-3 or TRBV12-4 and TRBJ2-7; D is perhaps TRBD1 (6 bases). The CDR3 is 14 residues long. The V end lost 5 bases, the J end lost 2 bases, and 13 bases lay between the germline ends.

This clonotype was found a few times. This chain connects TRBV6-5 to TRBJ2-7, with D possibly matching TRBD1 (5 bases). CDR1 and CDR2 from the germline V gene are MNHEY and SVGAGI. CDR3 length: 11 residues. The ends were cut back, 5 bases at V and 6 bases at J, with 8 bases in the middle. The CDR3 region has the DNA TGTGCCAGCAGTCGTAGGGGCGAGCAGTACTTC. Its translation is CASSRRGEQYF.

This clonotype was seen only a few times. J is TRBJ2-1 and V is TRBV5-1; the D gene is possibly TRBD2 (5 bases). Trimming stripped 1 base from V and 0 bases from J, with 14 bases between. The length of the CDR3 is 17 residues. Germline V lookup: CDR1 SGHRS, CDR2 YFSETQ. CDR3 sequence reads: CASSLIEGRSSYNEQFF. The CDR3 nucleotides are TGCGCCAGCAGCTTGATCGAGGGCCGGAGCTCCTACAATGAGCAGTTCTTC.

The chain combines TRBV20-1 with TRBJ2-7; D might be TRBD2 (5 bases). Per the germline V gene, CDR1 is DFQATT and CDR2 is SNEGSKA (reference sequence). The V gene lost 6 bases and the J gene lost 5 bases, with 20 bases spanning the gap. The CDR3 runs 14 residues. The DNA of the CDR3 is TGCAGTGCCGTTCTACGGCGGGCTGGGAACGAGCAGTACTTC. Translated: CSAVLRRAGNEQYF.

This clonotype occurred a few times. The CDR3 DNA follows: TGTGCCAGCAGCAAAGGGGACTCCTATGGCTACACCTTC. This translates into CASSKGDSYGYTF. The chain employs TRBV11-2 and TRBJ1-2; weak D call: TRBD1 (5 bases). The CDR3 loop spans 13 amino acids. V gave up 5 bases and J gave up 4 bases, with 11 bases separating them. The germline V gene has CDR1 SGHAT and CDR2 FQNNGV. The full variable domain, with the rest looked up from reference TRBV11-2 and TRBJ1-2, is EAGVAQSPRYKIIEKRQSVAFWCNPISGHATLYWYQQILGQGPKLLIQFQNNGVVDDSQLPKDRFSAERLKGVDSTLKIQPAKLEDSAVYLCASSKGDSYGYTFGSGTRLTVV.

This sequence joins TRBV10-3 and TRBJ2-3; D ambiguous. CDR1 and CDR2 from the germline V gene are ENHRY and SYGVKD. The length of the CDR3 is 14 residues. The V gene lost 5 bases and the J gene lost 0 bases, with 9 bases spanning the gap. The CDR3 DNA reads as TGTGCCATCAGTTTAAGCCCCAGCACAGATACGCAGTATTTT. This gives the protein CAISLSPSTDTQYF.

This clonotype was counted between two and nine times. This chain links TRBV12-3 or TRBV12-4 with TRBJ2-1; possibly TRBD1 or TRBD2 for D (5 bases each). This CDR3 region has 12 residues. V dropped 7 bases and J dropped 10 bases, with 14 bases sitting between them. The CDR3 region has the DNA TGTGCCAGCACCGGGGCGTATATCGAGCAGTTCTTC. It encodes CASTGAYIEQFF.

This clonotype was counted between two and nine times. The genes are TRBV12-3 or TRBV12-4 and TRBJ2-1; 8 positions agree with TRBD1. The length of the CDR3 is 19 residues. The ends lost 1 base at V and 0 bases at J; junction bases unmatched: 11. In DNA form, the CDR3 reads TGTGCCAGCAGTTTAGAAGCAGGGGGCCCCCTGAGCTCCTACAATGAGCAGTTCTTC. Translation: CASSLEAGGPLSSYNEQFF.

The V call is TRBV29-1, the J call TRBJ2-3; TRBD2 matches at 7 bases. In germline, CDR1 is SQVTM, CDR2 ANQGSEA. The ends lost 8 bases at V and 4 bases at J; junction bases unmatched: 12. The CDR3 spans 14 residues. In DNA form, the CDR3 reads TGCAGCCCCACTTTAGCGGGTGGGGCAGATACGCAGTATTTT. This codes for CSPTLAGGADTQYF.

V is TRBV5-4 and J is TRBJ1-2; no definite D call. V lost 0 bases and J 0 bases, leaving 12 bases between the germline ends. Germline V gene sequence: CDR1 SGHNT, CDR2 YYREEE (reference sequence). The CDR3 has 16 residues. The CDR3, as DNA: TGTGCCAGCAGCTTGGCCTCGGGGTCCGCTAACTATGGCTACACCTTC. Its translation: CASSLASGSANYGYTF.

The rearrangement uses TRBV7-2 and TRBJ2-1; 13 bases map to TRBD2. Germline V gene lookup returns CDR1 SGHTA and CDR2 FQGNSA. V trimming: 5 bases; J trimming: 9 bases; junction bases outside the gene matches: 10. The length of the CDR3 is 16 residues. CDR3 DNA sequence: TGTGCCAGCAGCGCCTACACTAGCGGGAGGGCTGGTGAGCAGTTCTTC. Its translation is CASSAYTSGRAGEQFF.

The genes are TRBV25-1 and TRBJ1-5; no reliable D call. Germline lookup yields CDR1 MGHDK and CDR2 SYGVNS. The CDR3 covers 12 residues. V dropped 3 bases and J dropped 2 bases, with 2 bases sitting between them. Written as DNA, the CDR3 is TGTGCCAGCAGTGATCGCAATCAGCCCCAGCATTTT. This codes for CASSDRNQPQHF.

This rearrangement joins TRBV7-9 to TRBJ1-1; D remains ambiguous. This CDR3 spans 17 amino acids. The germline gives CDR1 SEHNR, CDR2 FQNEAQ (reference sequence). The V end was cut by 1 base, the J end by 3 bases, with 18 bases between. The CDR3 loop is CASSLGVSGLGDTEAFF. In DNA, the CDR3 is TGTGCCAGCAGCTTAGGTGTATCGGGGTTGGGTGACACTGAAGCTTTCTTT.

The V call is TRBV3-1, the J call TRBJ2-3, with D hard to call. Germline V gene lookup returns CDR1 LGHDT and CDR2 YNNKEL (reference sequence). CDR3 length equals 12 residues. With 0 bases removed from V and 6 bases from J, the gap between germline ends came to 4 bases. CDR3 nucleotide sequence: TGTGCCAGCAGCCAAGATTGGGATACGCAGTATTTT. Protein sequence: CASSQDWDTQYF.

The CDR3 loop reads CASRQGMHTDTQYF. The CDR3 nucleotides are TGTGCCAGCAGACAGGGGATGCACACAGATACGCAGTATTTT. This sequence joins TRBV7-2 and TRBJ2-3; 7 bases fit TRBD1. Trimming at V came to 6 bases and at J to 2 bases, leaving 5 bases not matched to a gene. The CDR3 has 14 amino acids. CDR1 and CDR2 (germline): SGHTA, FQGNSA.

The rearrangement uses TRBV20-1 and TRBJ1-2; 8 bases are shared with TRBD1. The CDR3 totals 12 residues. Germline V gives CDR1 DFQATT, CDR2 SNEGSKA (reference sequence). The J segment lost 8 bases and the V segment lost 5 bases, leaving 7 bases of the junction unmatched. The CDR3 is CSALDRVGGYTF. The DNA for the CDR3 is TGCAGTGCTTTGGACAGGGTCGGCGGCTACACCTTC.

V usage is TRBV28 and J usage is TRBJ1-2; D is ambiguous. CDR1 and CDR2 from the germline V gene are MDHEN and SYDVKM. The CDR3 loop spans 14 amino acids. The V gene lost 0 bases and the J gene lost 4 bases, with 9 bases spanning the gap. CDR3 loop: CASSLWGSPYGYTF. CDR3 nucleotides: TGTGCCAGCAGTTTATGGGGGTCCCCCTATGGCTACACCTTC.